A single sample gave rise to the 17 T cell receptor beta chains below, sequenced in a study of response to subunit inactivated influenza vaccine. TCRdb reprocessed the RT-PCR reads with MiXCR, giving one entry per CDR3 protein. The sample lists 650,000 to 850,000 distinct CDR3 sequences, 14% occurring once. The sequencing used PBMCs from blood, collected approximately 15 days before vaccination. The source of these receptors is a man in his fifties who received an inactivated influenza vaccine.

This clonotype was counted many times. The chain joins TRBV20-1 to TRBJ2-1; D is uncertain. V was cut by 2 bases and J by 3 bases, with 8 bases left in between. Germline lookup yields CDR1 DFQATT and CDR2 SNEGSKA (reference sequence). This CDR3 contains 13 residues. Here the CDR3 DNA reads TGCAGTGCTAGAATGGGCTACTACAATGAGCAGTTCTTC. Translated: CSARMGYYNEQFF.

V gene TRBV7-9 combines with J gene TRBJ2-1; 12 positions match TRBD2. The CDR3 spans 16 residues. The germline V gene encodes CDR1 SEHNR and CDR2 FQNEAQ (reference sequence). The V and J ends lost 7 bases and 2 bases, in that order; junction bases with no gene match: 6. The CDR3 loop is CASTLAGGRAYNEQFF. The CDR3 coding sequence is TGTGCCAGCACTCTAGCGGGGGGGAGGGCCTACAATGAGCAGTTCTTC.

In its sample, this clonotype was seen a few times. V usage is TRBV6-1 and J usage is TRBJ1-2, with a weak D call TRBD1 (5 bases). V was shortened by 5 bases and J by 5 bases, with 18 bases between the two germline ends. Germline loops: CDR1 MNHNS, CDR2 SASEGT. The CDR3 extends over 15 amino acids. The CDR3 sequence: CASSKPTGLGYGYTF. The CDR3 region has the DNA TGTGCCAGCAGTAAGCCCACAGGCCTCGGGTATGGCTACACCTTC.

This clonotype was seen more than once but under ten times. The V gene is TRBV7-3, the J gene TRBJ2-5; no clear D gene. The length of the CDR3 is 13 residues. V was shortened by 5 bases and J by 4 bases, with 11 bases between the two germline ends. CDR1 and CDR2 (germline): SGHTA, FQGTGA. The CDR3 DNA sequence: TGTGCCAGCAGCCCGATGAAAGGAGAGACCCAGTACTTC. This gives the protein CASSPMKGETQYF.

This clonotype was detected a few times. The chain is built from TRBV28 and TRBJ1-6; no definite D call. The CDR3 totals 13 residues. Germline V gives CDR1 MDHEN, CDR2 SYDVKM. The V and J ends lost 7 bases and 9 bases respectively, with 13 bases between them. The CDR3 reads CASTRVTSSPLHF. The CDR3 DNA reads as TGTGCCAGCACAAGGGTCACTAGTTCACCCCTCCACTTT.

The chain joins TRBV4-3 to TRBJ1-1; a weak D match, TRBD1 (5 bases). Germline CDR1 and CDR2: LGHNA and YSLEER. The CDR3 has 16 residues. V was clipped by 1 base and J by 2 bases, with 14 bases between them. In DNA form, the CDR3 reads TGCGCCAGCAGCCAAGTGCAGGGTCGGAGAAACACTGAAGCTTTCTTT. It codes for CASSQVQGRRNTEAFF.

The chain is built from TRBV29-1 and TRBJ2-7; 7 positions match TRBD1. The CDR3 length is 14 residues. The junction had 13 bases not matched to a gene; V was cut back by 8 bases and J by 3 bases. The germline CDR1 and CDR2 sequences are SQVTM and ANQGSEA. The CDR3, as DNA: TGCAGCACAGCCGGGACAGAAAATTACTACGAGCAGTACTTC. It encodes CSTAGTENYYEQYF.

The rearrangement links TRBV12-3 or TRBV12-4 to TRBJ2-2, with D unclear. V was cut by 6 bases and J by 2 bases, with 13 bases left in between. This CDR3 comprises 15 residues. The CDR3 loop reads CASSQDRTNTGELFF. In DNA form, the CDR3 reads TGTGCCAGCAGCCAGGACCGAACAAACACCGGGGAGCTGTTTTTT.

The chain has TRBV13 and TRBJ2-3; the match to TRBD2 covers 15 bases. The junction had 10 bases not matched to a gene; V was cut back by 5 bases and J by 1 base. CDR1 and CDR2 (germline): PRHDT, FYEKMQ (reference sequence). This CDR3 comprises 19 residues. The CDR3 protein is CASSLLGLAGGLGTDTQYF. CDR3 DNA sequence: TGTGCCAGCAGCCTACTAGGACTAGCGGGGGGGCTGGGCACAGATACGCAGTATTTT.

V and J are TRBV7-2 and TRBJ1-2; D remains unclear. This CDR3 comprises 12 residues. Germline assignment: CDR1 SGHTA and CDR2 FQGNSA. Deletions cut 5 bases from V and 7 bases from J, with 11 bases between. Here the CDR3 DNA reads TGTGCCAGCAGCCACCCAGGAACTGGCTACACCTTC. The encoded protein is CASSHPGTGYTF.

In this sample, this clonotype is medium-sized. The genes are TRBV12-3 or TRBV12-4 and TRBJ2-3; a weak D match, TRBD1 (6 bases). This CDR3 contains 15 residues. The V end was cut by 3 bases, the J end by 2 bases, with 12 bases between. The CDR3 DNA reads TGTGCCAGCAGTTTGAGACAGGAGATCACAGATACGCAGTATTTT. Its protein product is CASSLRQEITDTQYF.

This clonotype has a handful of counts. This sequence joins TRBV4-3 and TRBJ2-5; D may be TRBD2 (6 bases). Per the germline V gene, CDR1 is LGHNA and CDR2 is YSLEER. V lost 1 base and J lost 4, with 16 bases in between. The CDR3 consists of 16 residues. CDR3 sequence reads: CASSQGSRGTGETQYF. CDR3 sequence (DNA): TGCGCCAGCAGCCAAGGATCGCGGGGCACAGGAGAGACCCAGTACTTC.

This clonotype was counted at least ten times. This chain uses TRBV20-1 with TRBJ2-2, with 10 bases identical to TRBD2. The germline V gene encodes CDR1 DFQATT and CDR2 SNEGSKA (reference sequence). V shed 5 bases and J 1 base; nucleotides not matched to a gene: 1. This CDR3 spans 14 amino acids. In nucleotides, the CDR3 is TGCAGTGCTTTAGCGGGGGGGAACACCGGGGAGCTGTTTTTT. Translated, it gives CSALAGGNTGELFF.

This clonotype was counted many times. The chain carries TRBV12-3 or TRBV12-4 and TRBJ2-1, with 12 bases fitting TRBD2. The CDR3 spans 14 residues. Unmatched junction bases numbered 0, after V lost 3 bases and J lost 6 bases. The CDR3 region has the DNA TGTGCCAGCAGTTTGACTAGCGGGAGCAATGAGCAGTTCTTC. Encoded protein: CASSLTSGSNEQFF.

This chain uses TRBV20-1 with TRBJ2-4, with no clear D. Trimming took 2 bases from V and 0 from J, leaving 11 bases between them. Germline assignment: CDR1 DFQATT and CDR2 SNEGSKA (reference sequence). There are 15 residues in the CDR3. CDR3 nucleotides: TGCAGTGCTAGAATGGCGCCTCTAGCCAAAAACATTCAGTACTTC. This encodes CSARMAPLAKNIQYF.

The V gene is TRBV4-3, the J gene TRBJ2-1; D is possibly TRBD2 (6 bases). The CDR3 runs 17 residues. The V gene lost 0 bases and the J gene lost 4 bases, with 16 bases spanning the gap. The germline gives CDR1 LGHNA, CDR2 YSLEER. The CDR3 region has the DNA TGCGCCAGCAGCCAAGATTGGGCGGGGACCATATACAATGAGCAGTTCTTC. Protein sequence: CASSQDWAGTIYNEQFF.

This clonotype was observed a handful of times. J is TRBJ2-7 and V is TRBV6-2 or TRBV6-3, with TRBD2 matching 8 bases. This CDR3 is 19 amino acids long. Germline CDR1 and CDR2: MNHEY and SVGEGT. Germline trimming cut 0 bases from V and 3 bases from J; bases unmatched to any gene: 16. The CDR3 DNA follows: TGTGCCAGCAGTTACTCGAAGGACAGATACCAACTAGCGGACTACGAGCAGTACTTC. Translating it yields CASSYSKDRYQLADYEQYF.